The 3 T cell receptor beta chains presented below share a single source sample, sequenced in a study of post-analysis software for immune sequencing data. Antigen specificity for these receptors is unknown. Study-level findings and limits: Several TRBV segments, TRBV5-6, TRBV5-1 and TRBV20-1 among them, were found more frequent in patients than controls.

TCR beta cDNA libraries included unique molecular identifiers. MiXCR was run by TCRdb on the PCR reads, yielding one entry per CDR3 protein. The table has roughly 670,000 distinct CDR3 sequences, 55% to 70% seen once. Sample: blood. The source is a girl aged 2 to 10 with multiple sclerosis.

The chain links TRBV20-1 to TRBJ2-5, with 8 bases identical to TRBD2. This CDR3 is built from 15 residues. Germline loops: CDR1 DFQATT, CDR2 SNEGSKA (reference sequence). Germline trimming cut 5 bases from V and 1 base from J; bases unmatched to any gene: 9. The CDR3 is CSAEGGGRSQETQYF. DNA for the CDR3: TGCAGTGCTGAAGGCGGGGGGCGCAGCCAAGAGACCCAGTACTTC.

V and J are TRBV7-9 and TRBJ2-1; the D is unclear. The CDR3 runs to 14 residues. Germline V gene sequence: CDR1 SEHNR, CDR2 FQNEAQ (reference sequence). V was clipped by 0 bases and J by 6 bases, with 9 bases between them. The CDR3 nucleotides are TGTGCCAGCAGCTTAGCGTCGTTCACCAATGAGCAGTTCTTC. Protein sequence: CASSLASFTNEQFF.

The rearrangement links TRBV7-9 to TRBJ2-1, with 13 bases matching TRBD2. CDR3 length equals 17 residues. CDR1 and CDR2 from the germline V gene are SEHNR and FQNEAQ (reference sequence). The junction had 12 bases not matched to a gene; V was cut back by 4 bases and J by 9 bases. The chain's CDR3 is CASSYDPTSGGAGEQFF. DNA of the CDR3: TGTGCCAGCAGCTACGACCCCACTAGCGGGGGGGCGGGTGAGCAGTTCTTC.